Presented here are 6 T cell receptor beta chains from one specimen sequenced in a study of blood T cell repertoires in COVID-19 (dated by TCRdb to between 2020 and 2021). The method behind the library was the immunoSEQ multiplex PCR assay. TCRdb re-hosts the immuneACCESS table, in-frame sequences only. Its copies lack some clones; in the studies checked, an unresolved V gene accounts for under half of them, and the cause for the rest is not known. The sample profile shows around 170,000 clones; about 88% of them were found once. The ten most abundant clones make up 25% to 30% of the sample. The sample taken for sequencing was peripheral blood. The receptor set was obtained from a man aged 60 to 69 with acute or convalescent COVID-19.

The chain combines TRBV19 with TRBJ2-7; D is perhaps TRBD2 (6 bases). V was trimmed by 6 bases and J by 3 bases, leaving 9 bases between them. The V gene's germline CDR1 is LNHDA and CDR2 SQIVND (reference sequence). This CDR3 contains 12 residues. For the CDR3, the DNA is TGTGCCAGTAGGGACTACCTCTACGAGCAGTACTTC. Amino acids: CASRDYLYEQYF.

The CDR3 sequence is CAWSTDRENYGYTF. CDR3 bases: TGTGCCTGGAGTACGGACAGGGAGAACTATGGCTACACCTTC. The V and J genes are TRBV30 and TRBJ1-2; 8 bases map to TRBD1. The CDR3 runs 14 residues. V lost 2 bases and J lost 2; bases outside the gene matches: 4. CDR1 is GTSNPN and CDR2 is SVGIG in the germline V gene (reference sequence).

This clone showed up just once. The J gene is TRBJ2-5, the V gene TRBV19; maybe TRBD1 (5 bases). Germline assignment: CDR1 LNHDA and CDR2 SQIVND (reference sequence). The CDR3 runs 16 residues. V lost 5 bases and J 1 base, leaving 17 bases between the germline ends. In nucleotides, the CDR3 is TGTGCCAGTAGTTCCCGGTGGCTGGGGCCCCAAGAGACCCAGTACTTC. It encodes CASSSRWLGPQETQYF.

The rearrangement links TRBV12-5 to TRBJ2-7; weak D call: TRBD2 (5 bases). Trimming removed 0 bases from V and 2 bases from J, with 11 bases in between. The CDR3 length is 15 residues. Per germline, CDR1 LGHNT and CDR2 FRNRAP. The DNA of the CDR3 is TGTGCTAGTGGTTTGGTACTTGCGGGTACCTACGAGCAGTACTTC. It specifies CASGLVLAGTYEQYF.

This chain links TRBV30 with TRBJ1-5; 9 bases match TRBD1. Germline V gene lookup returns CDR1 GTSNPN and CDR2 SVGIG (reference sequence). The CDR3 is made up of 14 amino acids. V shed 3 bases and J 4 bases; nucleotides not matched to a gene: 4. CDR3 amino acids: CAWSTGTGNQPQHF. The CDR3, as DNA: TGTGCCTGGAGCACAGGGACAGGGAATCAGCCCCAGCATTTT.

The V gene is TRBV7-3, the J gene TRBJ2-6, with D tentatively TRBD1 (5 bases). The CDR3 covers 19 residues. V lost 3 bases to trimming and J lost 1 base, with 19 bases between them. Germline CDR1 is SGHTA and CDR2 is FQGTGA. This chain's CDR3 is CASSFPQGAHTSGANVLTF. The CDR3 DNA sequence: TGTGCCAGCAGCTTCCCCCAGGGTGCACACACGTCTGGGGCCAACGTCCTGACTTTC.